This T cell receptor beta chain originates from a study of blood T cell repertoires in COVID-19. Across the whole study: Specimens from acute and convalescent COVID-19 originated in the United States, Italy and Spain.

CDR3 size: 15 residues. The germline gives CDR1 SGDLS, CDR2 YYNGEE. The ends lost 0 bases at V and 6 bases at J; junction bases unmatched: 2. Original processing notes: Quantification of nucleated cells was approximated via reference gene primer amplification. The assay was immunoSEQ multiplex PCR, and TCRdb's table has in-frame clones only and misses some. V and J calls and clone size follow that table, whereas D and trimming were derived from the DNA. The profile shows some 270,000 clones, around 87% of them singletons. The source of this sequence is an older woman with COVID-19, enrolled during active disease. The specimen was peripheral blood. The chain couples TRBV9 to TRBJ2-3, with 12 bases lining up with TRBD2. CDR3 sequence reads: CASSVGLAGGDTQYF. The DNA of the CDR3 is TGTGCCAGCAGCGTAGGCCTAGCGGGGGGGGATACGCAGTATTTT.